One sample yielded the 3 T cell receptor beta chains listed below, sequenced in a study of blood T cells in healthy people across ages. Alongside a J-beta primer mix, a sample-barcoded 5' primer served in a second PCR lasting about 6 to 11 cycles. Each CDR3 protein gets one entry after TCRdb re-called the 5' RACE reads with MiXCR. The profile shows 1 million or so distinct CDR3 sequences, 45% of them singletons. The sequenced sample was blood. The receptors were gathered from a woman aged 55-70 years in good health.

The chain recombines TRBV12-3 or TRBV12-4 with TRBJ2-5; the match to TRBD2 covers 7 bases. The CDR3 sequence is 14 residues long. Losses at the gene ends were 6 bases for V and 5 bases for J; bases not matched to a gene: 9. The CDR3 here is CASRLSGLVETQYF. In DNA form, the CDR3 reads TGTGCCAGCAGGCTTAGCGGGTTAGTGGAGACCCAGTACTTC.

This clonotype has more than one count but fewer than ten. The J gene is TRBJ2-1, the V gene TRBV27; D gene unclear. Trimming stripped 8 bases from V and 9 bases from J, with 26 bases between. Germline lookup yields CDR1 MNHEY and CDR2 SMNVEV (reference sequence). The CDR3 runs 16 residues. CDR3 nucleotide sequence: TGTGCCAGCCTCGACACCTTCCTGAGACCCTCCAGTGAGCAGTTCTTC. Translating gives CASLDTFLRPSSEQFF.

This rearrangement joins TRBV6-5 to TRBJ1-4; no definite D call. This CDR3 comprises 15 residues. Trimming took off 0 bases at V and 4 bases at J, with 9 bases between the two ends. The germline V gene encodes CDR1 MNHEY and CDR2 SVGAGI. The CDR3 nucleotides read TGTGCCAGCAGTTACTCGTTCGGGGTTAATGAAAAACTGTTTTTT. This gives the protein CASSYSFGVNEKLFF.